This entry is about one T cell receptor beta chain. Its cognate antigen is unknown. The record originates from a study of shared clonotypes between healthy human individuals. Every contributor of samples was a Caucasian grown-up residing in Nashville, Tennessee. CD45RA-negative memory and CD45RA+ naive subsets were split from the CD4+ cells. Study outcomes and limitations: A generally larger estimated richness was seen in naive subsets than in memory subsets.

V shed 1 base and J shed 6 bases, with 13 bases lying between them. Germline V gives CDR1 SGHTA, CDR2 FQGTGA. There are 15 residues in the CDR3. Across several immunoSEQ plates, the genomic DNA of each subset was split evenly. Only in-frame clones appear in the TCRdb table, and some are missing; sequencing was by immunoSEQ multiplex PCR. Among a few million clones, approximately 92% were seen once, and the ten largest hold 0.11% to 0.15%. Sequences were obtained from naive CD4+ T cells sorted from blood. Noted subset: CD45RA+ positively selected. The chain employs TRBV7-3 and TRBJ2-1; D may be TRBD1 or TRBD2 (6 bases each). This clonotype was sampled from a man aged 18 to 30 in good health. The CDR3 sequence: CASSLIAGQSNEQFF. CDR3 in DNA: TGTGCCAGCAGCTTAATCGCGGGACAATCCAATGAGCAGTTCTTC.